These 20 T cell receptor beta chains were sequenced from one sample in a study of breast tumors, draining lymph nodes, adjacent tissues. Axillary draining lymph nodes of breast cancer patients supplied the node samples. TCRdb re-called the multiplex PCR reads through MiXCR, storing one row per CDR3 protein. The table records fewer than 85,000 distinct CDR3 sequences, about 20% of them present only once. Sequencing used axillary lymph node tissue. The receptors originated from a female donor with breast cancer. Some clones in this sample may be carry-over from other donors' samples.

This clonotype has ten or more counts. The rearrangement joins TRBV7-6 to TRBJ2-2, with TRBD2 identical over 7 bases. Germline V gene data show CDR1 as SGHVS and CDR2 as FNYEAQ. V was pared by 3 bases and J by 4 bases, with 17 bases of the junction left unmatched. The CDR3 runs to 19 residues. The CDR3 nucleotides read TGTGCCAGCAGCTTCCTAAGCTTATCCTCGGGGAGGGGCACCGGGGAGCTGTTTTTT. Translation gives CASSFLSLSSGRGTGELFF.

This clonotype was counted ten times or more. V and J are TRBV20-1 and TRBJ2-1, with a possible D match to TRBD2 (6 bases). CDR3 length equals 16 residues. The V end lost 5 bases, the J end lost 3 bases, and 20 bases lay between the germline ends. Per germline, CDR1 DFQATT and CDR2 SNEGSKA (reference sequence). The CDR3: CSAPSLGRGLYNEQFF. CDR3 nucleotides: TGCAGTGCTCCATCCCTGGGGCGGGGCCTCTACAATGAGCAGTTCTTC.

The sample holds many counts of this clonotype. The chain links TRBV10-1 to TRBJ2-1; D may be TRBD1 (5 bases). CDR1 WNHNN and CDR2 SYGVQD come from the germline V gene (reference sequence). Trimming removed 7 bases at V and 6 bases at J, with 13 bases between. This CDR3 contains 13 residues. In DNA, the CDR3 is TGCGCCAGCAAGGACAAACCTAGCAATGAGCAGTTCTTC. The encoded protein is CASKDKPSNEQFF.

At least ten counts were recorded for this clonotype. This sequence joins TRBV5-4 and TRBJ2-5; 8 bases are shared with TRBD1. CDR3 size: 14 residues. In germline, CDR1 is SGHNT, CDR2 YYREEE (reference sequence). Losses at the gene ends were 4 bases for V and 2 bases for J; bases not matched to a gene: 4. The CDR3 nucleotides read TGTGCCAGCAGCGCCTGGACAGGGCAAGAGACCCAGTACTTC. It specifies CASSAWTGQETQYF.

This clonotype was observed a handful of times. V and J are TRBV5-4 and TRBJ2-3; D gene unclear. This CDR3 comprises 13 residues. The germline V gene encodes CDR1 SGHNT and CDR2 YYREEE (reference sequence). V gave up 0 bases and J gave up 5 bases, with 7 bases separating them. The CDR3 DNA follows: TGTGCCAGCAGCTTGGCCAATGGAGATACGCAGTATTTT. Its translation is CASSLANGDTQYF.

The J gene is TRBJ1-5, the V gene TRBV30; weak D call: TRBD1 (5 bases). V was trimmed by 1 base and J by 8 bases, leaving 15 bases between them. The CDR3 is made up of 14 amino acids. The germline gives CDR1 GTSNPN, CDR2 SVGIG (reference sequence). The CDR3 spells CAWSASPVGEPQHF. Written as DNA, the CDR3 is TGTGCCTGGAGTGCATCCCCCGTGGGGGAGCCCCAGCATTTT.

This clonotype came up many times. This chain uses TRBV9 with TRBJ1-5, with D perhaps matching TRBD1 (5 bases). There are 13 residues in the CDR3. V gave up 0 bases and J gave up 4 bases, with 5 bases separating them. The V gene's germline CDR1 is SGDLS and CDR2 YYNGEE. CDR3 bases: TGTGCCAGCAGCGTAGCAGGGAATCAGCCCCAGCATTTT. Encoded protein: CASSVAGNQPQHF.

This clonotype was seen only once. This may come from a read error, since a much larger clone is one base off. This sequence joins TRBV6-1 and TRBJ2-3; 7 bases map to TRBD1. The CDR3 runs to 14 residues. Unmatched junction bases numbered 13, after V lost 10 bases and J lost 6 bases. Germline CDR1 MNHNS, CDR2 SASEGT. The CDR3 is CATTLRQGGDTQYF. CDR3 nucleotide sequence: TGTGCCACCACCCTAAGACAGGGCGGTGATACGCAGTATTTT.

The gene calls are TRBV6-2 or TRBV6-3 and TRBJ2-4; 7 bases map to TRBD1. This CDR3 comprises 17 residues. CDR1 is MNHEY and CDR2 is SVGEGT in the germline V gene. V was pared by 2 bases and J by 0 bases, with 7 bases of the junction left unmatched. CDR3: CASSYQRQGLAKNIQYF. For the CDR3, the DNA is TGTGCCAGCAGTTACCAAAGACAGGGCCTAGCCAAAAACATTCAGTACTTC.

A note on this clonotype: A much larger clone lies one base from this, so it may be a read error. This chain links TRBV12-3 or TRBV12-4 with TRBJ2-1; D is unresolved. CDR3 length equals 14 residues. CDR3 region: CACSFSGVYNEQFF. The CDR3 nucleotides read TGTGCCTGCAGTTTTAGTGGAGTCTACAATGAGCAGTTCTTC.

This clonotype occurred many times. The gene calls are TRBV10-3 and TRBJ2-5; D gene uncertain. The germline V gene has CDR1 ENHRY and CDR2 SYGVKD. This CDR3 contains 12 residues. The ends were cut back, 1 base at V and 9 bases at J, with 9 bases in the middle. CDR3 DNA: TGTGCCATCAGTGAGTTGGACCTCGCCCAGTACTTC. Protein product: CAISELDLAQYF.

This rearrangement joins TRBV12-3 or TRBV12-4 to TRBJ1-2, with D maybe TRBD1 (5 bases). CDR3 length equals 15 residues. V lost 3 bases, J lost 8 bases, and 19 bases lay in between. CDR3 nucleotide sequence: TGTGCCAGCAGTTTGGGTGAAAGCAGGGTGCGCGGCTACACCTTC. It encodes CASSLGESRVRGYTF.

The chain carries TRBV18 and TRBJ2-5; TRBD2 matches at 12 bases. The CDR3 is 16 residues long. Germline CDR1 and CDR2: KGHSH and LQKENI. After removal of 3 bases from V and 6 bases from J, the junction contained 8 bases not matched to a gene. CDR3 region: CASSPTTSGRDQTQYF. The CDR3 DNA reads as TGTGCCAGCTCACCTACGACTAGCGGGAGAGACCAGACCCAGTACTTC.

This rearrangement joins TRBV5-1 to TRBJ2-7, with TRBD2 identical over 11 bases. CDR1 is SGHRS and CDR2 is YFSETQ in the germline V gene. V dropped 5 bases and J dropped 3; count of bases not matched to a gene: 1. The CDR3 loop spans 13 amino acids. The CDR3 DNA follows: TGCGCCAGCAGGACTAGCGGGAACTACGAGCAGTACTTC. Translated, it gives CASRTSGNYEQYF.

This clonotype occurred many times. The V and J genes are TRBV20-1 and TRBJ2-7, with D maybe TRBD1 (6 bases). V was cut by 3 bases and J by 5 bases, with 17 bases left in between. The CDR3 contains 14 residues. Germline V gene sequence: CDR1 DFQATT, CDR2 SNEGSKA (reference sequence). CDR3 DNA sequence: TGCAGTGCTAGCCGGGACATTGGGGTGAACGAGCAGTACTTC. This gives the protein CSASRDIGVNEQYF.

This clonotype was seen ten or more times. This chain uses TRBV28 with TRBJ2-7; weak D call: TRBD2 (5 bases). The V gene's germline CDR1 is MDHEN and CDR2 SYDVKM. V was clipped by 6 bases and J by 2 bases, with 20 bases between them. The CDR3 sequence is 16 residues long. The CDR3 DNA is TGTGCCAGCAGCCCAAGGGAGTGGGCAGGCACCTACGAGCAGTACTTC. Translation: CASSPREWAGTYEQYF. The whole variable domain, remainder taken from reference TRBV28 and TRBJ2-7, is DVKVTQSSRYLVKRTGEKVFLECVQDMDHENMFWYRQDPGLGLRLIYFSYDVKMKEKGDIPEGYSVSREKKERFSLILESASTNQTSMYLCASSPREWAGTYEQYFGPGTRLTVT.

As concerns this clonotype: This may arise from a read error, as a much more abundant clone is one base away. V is TRBV5-1 and J is TRBJ1-2, with D possibly TRBD1 on 6 matching bases. Germline V CDR1 and CDR2: SGHRS, YFSETQ. The CDR3 totals 15 residues. CDR3 in DNA: TGCGCCAGCAGCTTGGAAGGCAGGGGAAACTGTGGCTACACCTTC. As protein: CASSLEGRGNCGYTF.

This clonotype was seen only a few times. CDR3 bases: TGTGCCAGCAGCCAAGAAAGGGGAGGGCGATTGAGCTATGGCTACACCTTC. Amino acids: CASSQERGGRLSYGYTF. The chain links TRBV4-2 to TRBJ1-2; tentatively, D is TRBD1 (5 bases). CDR3 length: 17 amino acids. Germline V gives CDR1 LGHNA, CDR2 YNFKEQ. With 0 bases removed from V and 4 bases from J, the gap between germline ends came to 18 bases.

This clonotype was counted many times. This chain uses TRBV14 with TRBJ2-5, with D unresolved. This CDR3 has 13 amino acids. Germline V CDR1 and CDR2: SGHDN, FVKESK. Trimming left V 1 base short and J 9 bases short, with 12 bases between. The CDR3 loop reads CASSQVSSRAQYF. In DNA form, the CDR3 reads TGTGCCAGCAGCCAAGTTTCATCTCGGGCCCAGTACTTC.

As for this clonotype: Just one base apart from a much larger clone, this may be a read error. The conserved phenylalanine or tryptophan normally closing the CDR3 is absent here, so this likely arose from a read error. The J gene is TRBJ2-3, the V gene TRBV5-4; D call uncertain. The CDR3 spans 13 residues. Trimming cost V 5 bases and J 0 bases, with 7 bases left between them. The germline V gene encodes CDR1 SGHNT and CDR2 YYREEE (reference sequence). The DNA for the CDR3 is TGTGCCAGCAGAGGCAGGAGCACAGATACGCAGTATTGT. Protein product: CASRGRSTDTQYC.